The rows below give T cell receptor beta chains drawn from one sample of a study of CD8 T cells in Susac syndrome. MiXCR was run by TCRdb on the immunoSEQ multiplex PCR reads, yielding one entry per CDR3 protein. The data hold more than 100,000 distinct CDR3 sequences, with about 95% observed a single time. Input material: CD8+ T cells from PBMCs. The receptor set was obtained from a human donor with Susac syndrome. Each CDR3 is given with its conserved first and last residue. D genes are given only for firm matches. Expanded clones get a size class; other rows say once, few or many, or leave the size out.

d_gene: .
v_gene: TRBV15
j_gene: TRBJ2-1
abundance: .
CDR3aa: CATSSSLRRGDEQFF
CDR3nt: TGTGCCACCAGCAGTTCCCTCAGGCGAGGGGATGAGCAGTTCTTC

d_gene: TRBD1
v_gene: TRBV13
j_gene: TRBJ2-5
abundance: few
CDR3aa: CASSQQGAGETQYF
CDR3nt: TGTGCCAGCAGCCAGCAGGGGGCCGGGGAGACCCAGTACTTC

d_gene: TRBD1
v_gene: TRBV10-2
j_gene: TRBJ1-1
abundance: .
CDR3aa: CASTTGTGDATEAFF
CDR3nt: TGCGCCAGCACCACCGGGACAGGGGACGCCACTGAAGCTTTCTTT

d_gene: .
v_gene: TRBV5-1
j_gene: TRBJ2-3
abundance: .
CDR3aa: CASSSGPRFTDTQYF
CDR3nt: TGCGCCAGCAGCTCCGGACCCCGCTTCACAGATACGCAGTATTTT

d_gene: .
v_gene: TRBV30
j_gene: TRBJ1-5
abundance: .
CDR3aa: CAWSVRRGSNQPQHF
CDR3nt: TGTGCCTGGAGTGTACGGCGAGGGAGCAATCAGCCCCAGCATTTT

d_gene: TRBD1
v_gene: TRBV9
j_gene: TRBJ2-7
abundance: .
CDR3aa: CASSVEGTGSYEQYF
CDR3nt: TGTGCCAGCAGCGTAGAGGGGACAGGGTCCTACGAGCAGTACTTC

d_gene: .
v_gene: TRBV19
j_gene: TRBJ1-1
abundance: .
CDR3aa: CASTEGPGSNTEAFF
CDR3nt: TGTGCCAGTACCGAGGGGCCAGGATCGAACACTGAAGCTTTCTTT

d_gene: .
v_gene: TRBV5-4
j_gene: TRBJ2-7
abundance: .
CDR3aa: CASSSPPGAFYEQYF
CDR3nt: TGTGCCAGCAGCTCCCCCCCTGGGGCCTTTTACGAGCAGTACTTC

d_gene: .
v_gene: TRBV23-1
j_gene: TRBJ2-7
abundance: .
CDR3aa: CASSQSGNTTYEQYF
CDR3nt: TGCGCCAGCAGTCAATCCGGGAACACTACCTACGAGCAGTACTTC

d_gene: TRBD2
v_gene: TRBV13
j_gene: TRBJ2-5
abundance: .
CDR3aa: CASSDGTSQETQYF
CDR3nt: TGTGCCAGCAGCGATGGGACTAGCCAAGAGACCCAGTACTTC

d_gene: .
v_gene: TRBV7-7
j_gene: TRBJ2-1
abundance: .
CDR3aa: CASSVEGSRPYNEQFF
CDR3nt: TGTGCCAGCAGCGTGGAGGGATCGCGCCCCTACAATGAGCAGTTCTTC

d_gene: .
v_gene: TRBV7-9
j_gene: TRBJ1-1
abundance: .
CDR3aa: CASSLVTAMNTEAFF
CDR3nt: TGTGCCAGCAGCTTGGTAACGGCTATGAACACTGAAGCTTTCTTT

d_gene: TRBD2
v_gene: TRBV12-3/TRBV12-4
j_gene: TRBJ2-7
abundance: .
CDR3aa: CASTASGGFYEQYF
CDR3nt: TGTGCCAGCACTGCTAGCGGGGGTTTCTACGAGCAGTACTTC

d_gene: .
v_gene: TRBV19
j_gene: TRBJ1-2
abundance: .
CDR3aa: CATDLAGRGYTF
CDR3nt: TGTGCCACCGACCTCGCAGGTCGGGGCTACACCTTC

d_gene: TRBD1
v_gene: TRBV5-6
j_gene: TRBJ2-1
abundance: .
CDR3aa: CASSFWDRGHNEQFF
CDR3nt: TGTGCCAGCAGCTTTTGGGACAGGGGGCACAATGAGCAGTTCTTC

d_gene: .
v_gene: TRBV14
j_gene: TRBJ2-2
abundance: .
CDR3aa: CASRETAAMTGELFF
CDR3nt: TGTGCCAGCAGGGAGACCGCCGCAATGACCGGGGAGCTGTTTTTT

d_gene: .
v_gene: TRBV11-2
j_gene: TRBJ2-7
abundance: few
CDR3aa: CASSLETSYEQYF
CDR3nt: TGTGCCAGCAGCTTAGAGACTTCCTACGAGCAGTACTTC

d_gene: .
v_gene: TRBV29-1
j_gene: TRBJ2-1
abundance: few
CDR3aa: CSVVLASYNEQFF
CDR3nt: TGCAGCGTTGTTCTGGCGTCCTACAATGAGCAGTTCTTC

d_gene: TRBD2
v_gene: TRBV5-4
j_gene: TRBJ2-3
abundance: .
CDR3aa: CASSLSGGAGTQYF
CDR3nt: TGTGCCAGCAGCTTAAGCGGGGGGGCCGGTACGCAGTATTTT

d_gene: TRBD1
v_gene: TRBV10-2
j_gene: TRBJ1-2
abundance: .
CDR3aa: CASSETGASVYGYTF
CDR3nt: TGCGCCAGCAGTGAGACAGGGGCTTCGGTCTATGGCTACACCTTC

d_gene: .
v_gene: TRBV7-9
j_gene: TRBJ2-3
abundance: once
CDR3aa: CASSFIGEPTDTQYF
CDR3nt: TGTGCCAGCAGCTTTATCGGGGAGCCAACAGATACGCAGTATTTT

d_gene: TRBD2
v_gene: TRBV7-2
j_gene: TRBJ2-3
abundance: .
CDR3aa: CASSLRPGGSLVPDTQYF
CDR3nt: TGTGCCAGCAGCTTAAGGCCGGGGGGGAGCCTTGTCCCAGATACGCAGTATTTT

d_gene: .
v_gene: TRBV19
j_gene: TRBJ2-5
abundance: .
CDR3aa: CASSIDHRAARETQYF
CDR3nt: TGTGCCAGTAGTATAGACCACAGGGCCGCGAGGGAGACCCAGTACTTC

d_gene: .
v_gene: TRBV15
j_gene: TRBJ1-5
abundance: .
CDR3aa: CATSSLGGSNQPQHF
CDR3nt: TGTGCCACCAGCTCCCTAGGGGGGAGCAATCAGCCCCAGCATTTT

d_gene: .
v_gene: TRBV3-1
j_gene: TRBJ1-5
abundance: .
CDR3aa: CASSQGGWGNQPQHF
CDR3nt: TGTGCCAGCAGCCAAGGGGGCTGGGGCAATCAGCCCCAGCATTTT